The table lists the clone carrying this T cell receptor (beta chain) with a few counts. The record originates from a study of regulatory T cells in long-lasting Graves disease. This sample's time point: persistent/refractory GD, antithyroid drugs over 5 years with positive TRAb. There was RNA extracted from PBMCs, and the TCR library was made from it. The length of the CDR3 is 13 residues. V was cut by 7 bases and J by 2 bases, with 11 bases left in between. CDR1 and CDR2 from the germline V gene are MNHEY and SVGEGT. Sequencing libraries for TCR beta were prepared with iRepertoire HTBI primers and Arm-PCR of CDR3 regions. TCRdb processed the multiplex PCR reads anew with MiXCR; each CDR3 protein has one entry. The table lists 350,000 to 450,000 distinct CDR3 sequences, about 20% of them singletons.

The chain links TRBV6-2 or TRBV6-3 to TRBJ2-5, with D possibly TRBD2 on 6 matching bases. The sample was peripheral blood mononuclear cells (PBMCs), taken when the disease was refractory, from a patient treated with antithyroid drugs. This sequence originates from a female donor with Graves disease. This CDR3 reads CASNGGEQETQYF. The DNA of the CDR3 is TGTGCCAGCAACGGAGGGGAACAAGAGACCCAGTACTTC.